The 6 T cell receptor beta chains given below trace back to one sample, sequenced in a study of cytomegalovirus exposure and HLA in healthy donors. Primers included in the PCR were 60 Vbeta and 13 Jbeta primers. The data were produced by immunoSEQ multiplex PCR, yet TCRdb's version contains in-frame clones alone and is incomplete. The sample records 93,000 or so clones, over 70% being singletons. Sequences were obtained from PBMCs. The source is a man in his fifties in good health and CMV-seropositive.

This rearrangement joins TRBV19 to TRBJ2-1, with a weak D call TRBD2 (6 bases). The CDR3 sequence is 15 residues long. V lost 7 bases and J 4 bases, leaving 17 bases between the germline ends. Germline V gene sequence: CDR1 LNHDA, CDR2 SQIVND (reference sequence). CDR3 in DNA: TGTGCCAGTACGCCAGCAGGAGGGGTATACAATGAGCAGTTCTTC. Its protein product is CASTPAGGVYNEQFF.

The V gene is TRBV27, the J gene TRBJ2-4; possibly TRBD1 for D (6 bases). This CDR3 spans 14 amino acids. Trimming took 6 bases from V and 9 from J, leaving 18 bases between them. In germline, CDR1 is MNHEY, CDR2 SMNVEV (reference sequence). The chain's CDR3 is CASSRNRDGSIQYF. Here the CDR3 DNA reads TGTGCCAGCAGCCGTAACAGGGACGGAAGCATTCAGTACTTC.

This chain connects TRBV19 to TRBJ2-3; 7 bases match TRBD1. J gave up 1 base and V 3 bases, and 1 base lay outside the gene matches. The CDR3 spans 14 residues. Germline lookup yields CDR1 LNHDA and CDR2 SQIVND (reference sequence). CDR3 coding DNA: TGTGCCAGTAGTATGGGACAGCGCACAGATACGCAGTATTTT. Residues: CASSMGQRTDTQYF.

The chain combines TRBV6-1 with TRBJ1-5; TRBD1 matches at 7 bases. Losses at the gene ends were 5 bases for V and 3 bases for J; bases not matched to a gene: 7. CDR3 length: 15 residues. Germline V lookup: CDR1 MNHNS, CDR2 SASEGT. This CDR3 is CASSTGTVNNQPQHF. The CDR3 nucleotides read TGTGCCAGCAGTACTGGGACAGTCAACAATCAGCCCCAGCATTTT.

V is TRBV28 and J is TRBJ2-3; D call uncertain. CDR3 length equals 14 residues. Deletions cut 2 bases from V and 2 bases from J, with 8 bases between. Germline CDR1 MDHEN, CDR2 SYDVKM. CDR3 residues: CASSLVSLTDTQYF. CDR3 nucleotides: TGTGCCAGCAGTTTAGTCAGTCTCACAGATACGCAGTATTTT.

The chain recombines TRBV4-3 with TRBJ2-1, with 12 bases fitting TRBD2. Trimming at V came to 0 bases and at J to 6 bases, leaving 3 bases not matched to a gene. The CDR3 covers 16 residues. The germline V gene encodes CDR1 LGHNA and CDR2 YSLEER. Here the CDR3 DNA reads TGCGCCAGCAGCCAAGAAGGACTAGCGGGGAGCAATGAGCAGTTCTTC. Translating it yields CASSQEGLAGSNEQFF.